The sequence of this T cell receptor beta chain was determined in a study of blood T cell repertoires in COVID-19 (dated by TCRdb to the early 2020s). Concerning the study at large: Samples covering the acute and convalescent phases of COVID-19 were provided by collaborators in the United States, Italy and Spain. The dataset comprised deeply sampled blood TCRbeta repertoires from subjects exposed to, actively infected with, or recovered from COVID-19. Sample metadata almost always included a de-identified subject ID, COVID-19 status, age in years and sex. Samples came from the ongoing ImmuneRACE study (first 160 participants) plus 1,254 subjects from 6 global collaborators. HLA class I and class II types, where available, came from metadata supplied by the sample provider rather than from assay-based typing. The material from the prospective study consisted of cDNA or gDNA derived from T cells, B-cell-depleted T cells, or PBMCs. The repertoires were released in a freely available public database intended as a resource for research on the immune response to SARS-CoV-2.

Note on this clone: The antigen it binds to is not known. No base qualities exist here, and no much larger clone lies one base off it.

Summary of the overall study and its limitations: Clinical and demographic metadata were provided uncurated, with the amount varying by source and participant.

Unmatched junction bases come to 5, with V trimmed by 1 base and J by 7 bases. CDR1 and CDR2, per the germline V gene (reference sequence), are LNHDA and SQIVND. There are 14 amino acids in the CDR3, from cysteine to phenylalanine inclusive. CDR3 DNA is the only sequence kept; it has 42 bases, read in frame from the first base. TCRbeta CDR3 regions were amplified from genomic DNA by means of the immunoSEQ Assay, a bias-controlled multiplex PCR. The study's processing was this. Within the assay, amplification of reference gene primers was used to estimate how many nucleated cells each sample contained. To quantify the absolute abundance of each unique TCRbeta CDR3 rearrangement, sequence reads were collapsed and filtered. For each sample, productive Simpson clonality was calculated as the square root of Simpson's diversity index across productive rearrangements. Not all clones reach the TCRdb copy of this immuneACCESS table, which keeps in-frame sequences only. Checked studies attribute under half of the gap to unresolved V genes and leave the rest unexplained. The DNA gave D and trimming, while V, J and clone size come from that table. Here the sample has 290,000 or so clones; about nine tenths occur a single time. The leading ten clones occupy 2% to 3% of the sample.

Whole blood was collected in K2EDTA tubes by collaborating institutions according to the institutions' own protocols. For TCRbeta analysis, collaborators shipped samples in one of three forms: frozen whole blood, isolated PBMCs, or DNA extracted from either of those sample types. The V gene is TRBV19 and the J gene is TRBJ1-2; a stretch of 8 junction bases matches TRBD1. Material for sequencing was peripheral blood. The clonotype originates from a man aged 18-30 years with active or convalescent COVID-19. The DNA reads as follows: TGTGCCAGTAGTATAGCACAGGGGGGATCTGGCTACACCTTC. Its protein product is CASSIAQGGSGYTF.